One T cell receptor (beta chain) is described in this entry. With 60 Vbeta and 13 Jbeta primers, the PCR was carried out. TCRdb keeps only in-frame clones here, not all; method: immunoSEQ multiplex PCR. This sample has over 200,000 clones, with about 83% found just once. This record belongs to a study of cytomegalovirus exposure and HLA in healthy donors. This CDR3 has 18 residues. The chain is built from TRBV21-1 and TRBJ1-3; the table gives TRBD1 as D, unverified against the DNA. TRBV21-1 constitutes a pseudogene. This TCR was sampled from a human donor in good health. The sequenced sample consisted of PBMCs. CDR3 loop: CASSALADRDQSGNTIYF. The CDR3 bases are TGTGCCAGCAGCGCCTTGGCGGACAGGGATCAGTCTGGAAACACCATATATTTT.